Listed here is a single T cell receptor (beta chain). The data are from a study of blood T cells in healthy people across ages. Then a second PCR, running roughly 7 to 11 cycles, was carried out with a sample-barcoded 5' primer and a J-beta primer mix. From the 5' RACE reads, TCRdb called clonotypes with MiXCR, one entry per CDR3 protein. Among roughly 1.6 million distinct CDR3 sequences listed, about 31% were seen once. Between the trimmed V and J ends, which lost 1 base and 8 bases, there was a span of 14 bases. In germline, CDR1 is SGHAT, CDR2 FQNNGV. The CDR3 is made up of 14 amino acids. The chain joins TRBV11-2 to TRBJ1-2, with unresolved D. This clonotype originated in a woman under 40 in good health. The sequenced sample was blood. The CDR3 here is CASSLVGSPGGYTF. The CDR3 DNA reads as TGTGCCAGCAGCTTAGTGGGCAGCCCAGGAGGCTACACCTTC. The complete variable domain, with remaining parts taken from reference TRBV11-2 and TRBJ1-2, reads EAGVAQSPRYKIIEKRQSVAFWCNPISGHATLYWYQQILGQGPKLLIQFQNNGVVDDSQLPKDRFSAERLKGVDSTLKIQPAKLEDSAVYLCASSLVGSPGGYTFGSGTRLTVV.